This T cell receptor beta chain is from a study of blood T cell repertoires in COVID-19. The overall study: In each case, the material was cDNA or gDNA derived from T cells, B-cell-depleted T cells, or PBMCs.

Under the authors' procedure: How many nucleated cells were present was estimated from reference gene primer amplification. Only in-frame clones appear in the TCRdb table, and some are missing; sequencing was by immunoSEQ multiplex PCR. V and J calls and clone size come straight from that table; D and trimming were deduced from the DNA. The sample lists approximately 180,000 clones, roughly 88% seen once, with 3% to 3.5% in the top ten. Germline CDR1 is MDHEN and CDR2 is SYDVKM. V lost 1 base and J lost 8, with 20 bases in between. The CDR3 totals 17 residues. This TCR was sampled from a man aged 55-75 years with acute or convalescent COVID-19. The rearrangement links TRBV28 to TRBJ1-4; D call uncertain. Input material: peripheral blood. CDR3 residues: CASSLSGRGGLREKLFF. CDR3 DNA sequence: TGTGCCAGCAGTTTATCGGGTCGGGGAGGTTTACGGGAAAAACTGTTTTTT.